These 14 T cell receptor beta chains share one sample of origin, sequenced in a study of cytomegalovirus exposure and HLA in healthy donors. Produced via immunoSEQ multiplex PCR; TCRdb's table is partial and in-frame only. The sample contains some 140,000 clones, 65% to 90% of which appear only once. Sequences were obtained from PBMCs. Source of these receptors: a man between 18 and 29 years old in good health and CMV-seropositive.

The chain couples TRBV7-2 to TRBJ2-5, with a possible D match to TRBD2 (5 bases). V was clipped by 5 bases and J by 5 bases, with 18 bases between them. CDR1 and CDR2 from the germline V gene are SGHTA and FQGNSA. This CDR3 comprises 15 residues. The CDR3 nucleotides read TGTGCCAGCAGCCTAACTAGAACAACGGGGGAGACCCAGTACTTC. This encodes CASSLTRTTGETQYF.

J is TRBJ1-5 and V is TRBV19; 8 nucleotides agree with TRBD1. With 0 bases clipped from V and 7 bases from J, the junction kept 11 bases outside the gene matches. CDR3 length equals 17 residues. Germline V gives CDR1 LNHDA, CDR2 SQIVND (reference sequence). CDR3 in DNA: TGTGCCAGTAGTATAGATGGGCGCAGGACAGGGAACCAGCCCCAGCATTTT. Protein product: CASSIDGRRTGNQPQHF.

The gene calls are TRBV5-4 and TRBJ1-2, with D unclear. Germline lookup yields CDR1 SGHNT and CDR2 YYREEE (reference sequence). V was cut by 7 bases and J by 2 bases, with 9 bases left in between. There are 12 residues in the CDR3. The CDR3 DNA sequence: TGTGCCAGCTCGGGAACCAACTATGGCTACACCTTC. Translated, it gives CASSGTNYGYTF.

The chain couples TRBV13 to TRBJ2-1; TRBD2 matches at 10 bases. Germline V lookup: CDR1 PRHDT, CDR2 FYEKMQ (reference sequence). Losses at the gene ends were 5 bases for V and 7 bases for J; bases not matched to a gene: 14. The CDR3 length is 17 residues. CDR3 nucleotides: TGTGCCAGCAGCCCAAGCGGGAGGGCCACTAGGTGGAATGAGCAGTTCTTC. It encodes CASSPSGRATRWNEQFF.

This chain joins TRBV30 and TRBJ2-7; 10 nucleotides line up with TRBD2. The CDR3 has 15 amino acids. Per the germline V gene, CDR1 is GTSNPN and CDR2 is SVGIG (reference sequence). V gave up 1 base and J gave up 5 bases; unmatched junction bases: 8. The CDR3 DNA is TGTGCCTGGAGTGCCCTAGCGGGAGCTACCCACGAGCAGTACTTC. This encodes CAWSALAGATHEQYF.

This rearrangement joins TRBV4-3 to TRBJ2-2; 8 nucleotides agree with TRBD1. Unmatched junction bases numbered 10, after V lost 3 bases and J lost 4 bases. CDR1 LGHNA and CDR2 YSLEER come from the germline V gene. The CDR3 consists of 17 residues. The CDR3 bases are TGCGCCAGCAGCCAGGCAAGGACAGGGATGTCCACCGGGGAGCTGTTTTTT. This codes for CASSQARTGMSTGELFF.

This chain's CDR3 is CASSLARGRSNTEAFF. The CDR3 DNA reads as TGTGCCAGCAGCTTAGCAAGGGGGCGATCGAACACTGAAGCTTTCTTT. V and J are TRBV11-2 and TRBJ1-1; 7 nucleotides match TRBD1. Germline assignment: CDR1 SGHAT and CDR2 FQNNGV. The CDR3 covers 16 residues. The junction had 6 bases not matched to a gene; V was cut back by 1 base and J by 1 base.

CDR3 loop: CASSPLASGSTDTQYF. The DNA of the CDR3 is TGTGCCAGCAGCCCTTTAGCTAGCGGCAGCACAGATACGCAGTATTTT. J is TRBJ2-3 and V is TRBV9; 7 bases agree with TRBD2. The J segment lost 0 bases and the V segment lost 4 bases, leaving 8 bases of the junction unmatched. From germline, CDR1 is SGDLS and CDR2 YYNGEE. This CDR3 has 16 residues.

CDR3 residues: CASSLDGTVYGYTF. The CDR3 coding sequence is TGTGCCAGCAGCTTGGATGGGACAGTCTATGGCTACACCTTC. The chain recombines TRBV11-2 with TRBJ1-2; 7 bases are a match to TRBD1. Unmatched junction bases numbered 5, after V lost 3 bases and J lost 4 bases. The CDR3 contains 14 residues. CDR1 SGHAT and CDR2 FQNNGV come from the germline V gene.

J is TRBJ2-1 and V is TRBV9, with D tentatively TRBD2 (6 bases). The length of the CDR3 is 16 residues. V dropped 0 bases and J dropped 4 bases, with 14 bases sitting between them. Germline-derived CDR1 and CDR2 are SGDLS and YYNGEE. The CDR3: CASSVAGTSTYNEQFF. In DNA form, the CDR3 reads TGTGCCAGCAGCGTAGCGGGGACTTCAACTTACAATGAGCAGTTCTTC.

This sequence joins TRBV7-9 and TRBJ1-1; D not resolved. The V and J ends lost 8 bases and 7 bases respectively, with 11 bases between them. Germline V gene sequence: CDR1 SEHNR, CDR2 FQNEAQ (reference sequence). The CDR3 consists of 11 residues. CDR3 DNA sequence: TGTGCCAGCCAAAGACCGGGTGAAGCTTTCTTT. As protein: CASQRPGEAFF.

The chain uses TRBV9 and TRBJ1-3; 8 bases map to TRBD1. Germline V CDR1 and CDR2: SGDLS, YYNGEE. V gave up 4 bases and J gave up 4 bases; unmatched junction bases: 10. The CDR3 consists of 16 residues. The CDR3, as DNA: TGTGCCAGCAGCTCCCCACAGGGGGTAGGCGGAAACACCATATATTTT. Its translation: CASSSPQGVGGNTIYF.

This clone showed up just a few times. This sample includes further DNA sequences coding for the same CDR3. The V and J genes are TRBV30 and TRBJ1-1, with no clear D. This CDR3 region has 13 residues. Germline CDR1 reads GTSNPN; CDR2 reads SVGIG (reference sequence). V gave up 0 bases and J gave up 5 bases, with 10 bases separating them. CDR3 sequence: CAWSVRGGTEAFF. The DNA of the CDR3 is TGTGCCTGGAGTGTACGTGGAGGGACTGAAGCTTTCTTT.

The J gene is TRBJ1-2, the V gene TRBV25-1; TRBD1 agrees at 7 bases. The ends lost 5 bases at V and 7 bases at J; junction bases unmatched: 13. This CDR3 contains 15 residues. The germline V gene encodes CDR1 MGHDK and CDR2 SYGVNS. The CDR3 here is CASSKKGARFSGYTF. DNA for the CDR3: TGTGCCAGCAGTAAGAAGGGGGCTCGATTCAGTGGCTACACCTTC.